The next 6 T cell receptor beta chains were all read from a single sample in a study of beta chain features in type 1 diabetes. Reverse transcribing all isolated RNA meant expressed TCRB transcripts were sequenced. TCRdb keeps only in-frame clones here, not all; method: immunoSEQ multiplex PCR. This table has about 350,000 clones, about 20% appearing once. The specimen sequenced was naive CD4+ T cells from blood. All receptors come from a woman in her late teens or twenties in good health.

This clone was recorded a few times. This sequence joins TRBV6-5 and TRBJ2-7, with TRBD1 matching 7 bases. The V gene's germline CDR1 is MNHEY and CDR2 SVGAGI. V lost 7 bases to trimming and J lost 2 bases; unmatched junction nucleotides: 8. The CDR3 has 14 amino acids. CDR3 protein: CASTTRTGTYEQYF. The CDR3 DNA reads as TGTGCCAGCACCACTCGGACAGGAACCTACGAGCAGTACTTC.

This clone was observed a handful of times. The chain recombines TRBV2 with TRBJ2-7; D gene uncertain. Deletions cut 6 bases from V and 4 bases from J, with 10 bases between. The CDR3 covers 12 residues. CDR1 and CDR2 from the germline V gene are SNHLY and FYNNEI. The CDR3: CASSVNSYEQYF. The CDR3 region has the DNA TGTGCCAGCAGCGTTAACAGTTACGAGCAGTACTTC.

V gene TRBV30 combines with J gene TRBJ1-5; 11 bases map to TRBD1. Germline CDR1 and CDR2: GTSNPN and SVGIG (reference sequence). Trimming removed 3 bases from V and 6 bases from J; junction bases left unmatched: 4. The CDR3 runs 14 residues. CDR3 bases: TGTGCCTGGAGGGGACAGGGGGTATCTCAGCCCCAGCATTTT. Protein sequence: CAWRGQGVSQPQHF. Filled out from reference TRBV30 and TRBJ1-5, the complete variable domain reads SQTIHQWPATLVQPVGSPLSLECTVEGTSNPNLYWYRQAAGRGLQLLFYSVGIGQISSEVPQNLSASRPQDRQFILSSKKLLLSDSGFYLCAWRGQGVSQPQHFGDGTRLSIL.

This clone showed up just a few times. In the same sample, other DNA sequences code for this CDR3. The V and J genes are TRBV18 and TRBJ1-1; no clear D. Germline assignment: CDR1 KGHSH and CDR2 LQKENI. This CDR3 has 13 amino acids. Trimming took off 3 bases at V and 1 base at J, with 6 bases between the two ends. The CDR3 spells CASSPQENTEAFF. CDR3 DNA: TGTGCCAGCTCACCGCAGGAGAACACTGAAGCTTTCTTT.

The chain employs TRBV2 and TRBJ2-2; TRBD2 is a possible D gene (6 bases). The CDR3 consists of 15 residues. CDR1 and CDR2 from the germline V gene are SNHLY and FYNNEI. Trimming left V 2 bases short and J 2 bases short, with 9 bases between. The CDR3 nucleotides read TGTGCCAGCAGTGAATTGGGGACTAACACCGGGGAGCTGTTTTTT. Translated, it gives CASSELGTNTGELFF. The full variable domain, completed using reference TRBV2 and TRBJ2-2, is EPEVTQTPSHQVTQMGQEVILRCVPISNHLYFYWYRQILGQKVEFLVSFYNNEISEKSEIFDDQFSVERPDGSNFTLKIRSTKLEDSAMYFCASSELGTNTGELFFGEGSRLTVL.

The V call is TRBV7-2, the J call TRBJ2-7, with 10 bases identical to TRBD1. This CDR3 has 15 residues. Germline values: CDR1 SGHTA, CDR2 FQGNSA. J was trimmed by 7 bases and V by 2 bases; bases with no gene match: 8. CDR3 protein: CASSLLGQGYREQYF. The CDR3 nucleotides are TGTGCCAGCAGCTTATTGGGACAGGGGTACCGGGAGCAGTACTTC.